These 5 T cell receptor beta chains came from one sample sequenced in a study of T cells in narcolepsy. This table comes from immunoSEQ multiplex PCR, and its TCRdb copy is limited to in-frame clones, with some not included. Here the sample spans about 35,000 clones, around 80% being singletons. Specimen: memory (CD45RA-) CD4+ T cells from blood. The receptors stem from a human donor in good health.

This clone occurred once. The same CDR3 can be traced to other DNA sequences in this sample. V usage is TRBV27 and J usage is TRBJ2-3, with D possibly TRBD2 on 6 matching bases. The CDR3 runs 17 residues. Per the germline V gene, CDR1 is MNHEY and CDR2 is SMNVEV (reference sequence). The ends were cut back, 4 bases at V and 5 bases at J, with 22 bases in the middle. The CDR3 coding sequence is TGTGCCAGCAGTTCCAGTCTGAGGGGTAAGGGAGGAGATACGCAGTATTTT. It encodes CASSSSLRGKGGDTQYF.

The chain joins TRBV9 to TRBJ2-3; 7 nucleotides agree with TRBD2. The V gene end was trimmed by 4 bases and the J gene end by 4 bases; junction bases not matched to a gene: 9. The CDR3 is made up of 15 amino acids. CDR1 and CDR2 (germline): SGDLS, YYNGEE. This chain's CDR3 is CASSPGPLAADTQYF. DNA of the CDR3: TGTGCCAGCAGCCCAGGCCCCCTAGCGGCAGATACGCAGTATTTT.

CDR3 residues: CASRQGGYTGELFF. In DNA form, the CDR3 reads TGTGCCAGCAGACAGGGGGGCTACACCGGGGAGCTGTTTTTT. V gene TRBV2 combines with J gene TRBJ2-2; 8 bases agree with TRBD1. Trimming removed 6 bases from V and 3 bases from J; junction bases left unmatched: 3. Germline assignment: CDR1 SNHLY and CDR2 FYNNEI. The CDR3 extends over 14 amino acids.

This chain connects TRBV5-6 to TRBJ1-4, with D possibly being TRBD1 (5 bases). Germline V gene sequence: CDR1 SGHDT, CDR2 YYEEEE. CDR3 size: 15 residues. V dropped 4 bases and J dropped 7 bases, with 17 bases sitting between them. The CDR3 coding sequence is TGTGCCAGCAGCCGCCGACAGCCGCGAGGTGAAAAACTGTTTTTT. This encodes CASSRRQPRGEKLFF. The full variable domain, rest sourced from reference TRBV5-6 and TRBJ1-4, is DAGVTQSPTHLIKTRGQQVTLRCSPKSGHDTVSWYQQALGQGPQFIFQYYEEEERQRGNFPDRFSGHQFPNYSSELNVNALLLGDSALYLCASSRRQPRGEKLFFGSGTQLSVL.

This rearrangement joins TRBV7-2 to TRBJ2-7, with 8 bases lining up with TRBD2. V lost 4 bases and J lost 7; bases outside the gene matches: 12. This CDR3 contains 15 residues. CDR1 SGHTA and CDR2 FQGNSA come from the germline V gene. Here the CDR3 DNA reads TGTGCCAGCAGCTGGCGATTGGCGGGGGGAGATGAGCAGTACTTC. This codes for CASSWRLAGGDEQYF.